Detailed here is one T cell receptor beta chain. Its antigen is undetermined. The sample comes from a study of cytomegalovirus exposure and HLA in healthy donors. Findings and caveats of the study: In vitro assays verified that a few CMV-associated chains recognized CMV antigens specifically. DRB1 showed the most TCR associations and HLA-C the fewest in a later analysis, as rates varied by HLA locus. Association of a missense DCLRE1C variant with TCR beta V- and J-gene trimming was reported in a later analysis. The availability of immune exposure information extended only to CMV serostatus.

Primers: 60 Vbeta forward and 13 Jbeta reverse. Generated by immunoSEQ multiplex PCR, the TCRdb table keeps only in-frame clones and is missing some. In the table there are around 120,000 clones, about 66% of which are singletons. This CDR3 has 13 residues. V trimming: 6 bases; J trimming: 3 bases; junction bases outside the gene matches: 3. The germline gives CDR1 SNHLY, CDR2 FYNNEI. The sample was PBMCs. The TCR originated in a man under 40 in good health and CMV-seropositive. The chain is built from TRBV2 and TRBJ1-1; 8 nucleotides align to TRBD1. The CDR3 loop reads CASSEQGDTEAFF. The CDR3 DNA sequence: TGTGCCAGCAGCGAACAGGGGGACACTGAAGCTTTCTTT.